This TCR beta chain is drawn from a study of persistence of HIV-infected CD4 T cells (dated by TCRdb to about 2020). Broadly, across the study: Participants had been on suppressive ART for a median of around 8 years. CMV- and HIV-1 Gag-responding CD4+ T cells were isolated from ART-treated individuals so that antigen-driven clonal expansion of HIV-1-infected cells could be examined. The clonality of all cells in each sorted population was assessed by TCRbeta sequencing, whereas the clonality of infected cells was assessed by proviral sequencing. For the TCR cluster analysis across participants, 8 or 9 participants were included for CMV and about 7 participants for Gag. Anti-CD3/anti-CD28 stimulation activated a higher proportion of cells, with a lower memory fraction, than antigen stimulation. Peripheral blood samples of up to about 180 mL were taken at multiple time points, with the exception of a couple of participants who underwent leukapheresis at a single time point.

Remarks on this clone: The target of this receptor is not known. The sample holds no much larger clone one base away, and base qualities are not on file.

TCRbeta repertoires were sequenced from genomic DNA with the immunoSEQ hsTCRB assay version 4 in survey mode. Genomic DNA was diluted to 10 ng/uL, using up to about 1 ug per sample for TCRbeta sequencing. On the authors' methods: TCRbeta data analysis was done in ImmunoSeq Analyzer 3.0, and diversity was calculated on productive nucleotide rearrangements. Using the Immunarch R package, lower-bound TCR diversity was estimated with the improved Chao index and clonality was estimated with the Gini coefficient. Different nucleotide rearrangements encoding the same CDR3beta amino acid sequence were treated as distinct clonotypes. Differential abundance analysis found TCRbeta sequences that were significantly enriched in antigen-responding cells compared with anti-CD3/anti-CD28-activated cells. GLIPH2 grouped TCRs by predicted peptide-MHC specificity, both within each participant and across combined participant data sets. This immuneACCESS table, as held by TCRdb, lists in-frame sequences with V and J called but not all clones. Of the missing ones, under half trace to an unresolved V gene in checked studies; the others have no known cause. V and J calls and clone size are as listed in that table; D and trimming were resolved from the DNA. Across this sample there are more than 30,000 clones, with over 80% seen only once. The leading ten clones occupy 1.3% of the sample.

Sequences SGHVS (CDR1) and FQNEAQ (CDR2) are obtained from the germline V gene. Cut back by 5 bases and 5 bases, the V and J ends lie 12 bases apart. The CDR3 runs 13 amino acids, cysteine and phenylalanine included. CDR3 DNA is the only sequence kept; it has 39 bases, read in frame from the first base. What the treatment or condition label conveys for this sample: suppressive antiretroviral therapy. As a nonspecific positive control representing the CD4+ T cell repertoire, cells were stimulated with anti-CD3/anti-CD28 magnetic beads. CD4+ T cells that responded were sorted based on upregulation of both CD40 ligand and CD69. HIV-1-infected adults in whom suppressive ART had been started during chronic infection were enrolled as participants. For at least 4 years, participants had undetectable plasma HIV-1 RNA, below 50 copies/mL. To be included, participants needed a CD4+ T cell count above 400 cells/uL and a positive CMV serology. Before stimulation, PBMCs were isolated using density centrifugation and depleted of CD8+ T cells. For about 17 hours, the CD8-depleted PBMCs were stimulated with anti-CD28/CD49d costimulation, a CD40-blocking antibody, and enfuvirtide to prevent new infections. Cells were sorted on a Beckman Coulter MoFlo Legacy or XDP sorter, with propidium iodide excluding dead cells. Genomic DNA was extracted using the QIAamp DNA Mini Kit for samples with more than one million cells and using the Quick-DNA Microprep Kit for all other samples.

Results and caveats for the whole study, not just this receptor: Degenerate expanded CDR3beta sequences were enriched in antigen-responding cells, suggesting convergent selection of CD4+ responses to CMV and Gag. TCR oligoclonality correlated with proviral oligoclonality within the same sorted populations. TCRbeta richness in CMV- and Gag-responding cells was significantly lower than in anti-CD3/anti-CD28-responding cells; CMV-responding cells had higher oligoclonality than CD3/CD28-stimulated and Gag-responding cells. Bulk TCR analyses could not be limited to the rare CMV-responding cells that actually contained HIV-1 proviruses. The study involved few individuals and tested only a limited range of antigens.

The sequence derives from an adult man with HIV who was CMV-seropositive. Sample: CD4+ T cells sorted from PBMCs after roughly 20-hour stimulation, taken from a patient who received antiretroviral therapy. In light of the paper, this sample's cell subset or site label describes: CD40L+CD69+ CD4 T cells responding to anti-CD3/anti-CD28 beads, representing the overall repertoire. The chain is assembled from TRBV7-8 and TRBJ1-1; perhaps TRBD1 is the D gene, with 5 bases matching. The CDR3 is CASSAPGDTEAFF. DNA sequence: TGTGCCAGCAGCGCCCCGGGGGATACTGAAGCTTTCTTT.